This T cell receptor (beta chain) was recorded in a study of OX40 agonist ivuxolimab in advanced cancers. Study as a whole: Patients were infused with ivuxolimab every 2 weeks at 0.01 to 10 mg/kg.

A remark on this clone: Its matching antigen is unknown.

The investigators sampled blood at baseline, at cycle 4 day 1, and at cycle 7 day 1. Sequencing was performed with immunoSEQ multiplex PCR; in TCRdb, only in-frame clones are kept and a portion is missing. The sample carries some 49,000 clones, 85% recorded once. Study outcomes and limitations: Expanded clones belonging to CD8+ T cells outnumbered, on average, those of CD4+. Both blood CD4+ and CD8+ T cells showed clonal growth by week 6 at 0.1 to 3.0 mg/kg.

In germline, CDR1 is SGDLS, CDR2 YYNGEE. The CDR3 has 16 residues. The trim removed 3 bases at V and 7 bases at J, leaving 12 bases unmatched. Sequencing was performed on CD4+ or CD8+ T cells sorted from blood, taken in a trial of the OX40 agonist ivuxolimab. This clonotype was sampled from an adult with an advanced solid tumor such as melanoma, head and neck, liver or kidney cancer. The V call is TRBV9, the J call TRBJ2-1, with 8 bases matching TRBD2. CDR3 in DNA: TGTGCCAGCAGCGAGCCTGATATAGCGGGGAAGAATGAGCAGTTCTTC. Translated, it gives CASSEPDIAGKNEQFF.